These T cell receptor beta chains were read from a single sample in a study. From the RT-PCR reads, TCRdb called clonotypes with MiXCR, one entry per CDR3 protein. The data hold about 680,000 distinct CDR3 sequences, with over 12% observed a single time. The specimen was memory CD4+ T cells from blood. The receptors originated from a female donor in good health, serving as a healthy control. CDR3s include the opening cysteine and the closing phenylalanine or tryptophan. The D gene is left open where the match is weak. For some rows the clone size is stated as once, few or many, or as a class when expanded; others skip it.

j_call | d_call | v_call | clone_size | cdr3_aa | cdr3_nt
TRBJ2-7 | . | TRBV18 | many | CASSPGHTSSYEQYF | TGTGCCAGCTCACCGGGACACACTAGCTCCTACGAGCAGTACTTC
TRBJ2-4 | TRBD1 | TRBV9 | . | CASSQGTDSIQYF | TGTGCCAGCAGCCAGGGGACAGACAGCATTCAGTACTTC
TRBJ1-5 | . | TRBV18 | many | CASSPEVVDQPQHF | TGTGCCAGCTCACCAGAGGTCGTTGATCAGCCCCAGCATTTT
TRBJ2-7 | . | TRBV7-2 | . | CASSSLAATREQYF | TGTGCCAGCAGCTCCCTAGCAGCGACGCGGGAGCAGTACTTC
TRBJ1-2 | . | TRBV10-3 | many | CAISESGVRSYTF | TGTGCCATCAGTGAGTCAGGGGTCAGGAGCTACACCTTC
TRBJ2-6 | . | TRBV11-2 | . | CASSLGVAIGANVLTF | TGTGCCAGCAGCTTAGGTGTCGCGATTGGGGCCAACGTCCTGACTTTC
TRBJ1-4 | . | TRBV4-3 | . | CASSQVGSEKLFF | TGCGCCAGCAGCCAAGTTGGAAGTGAAAAACTGTTTTTT
TRBJ2-5 | . | TRBV20-1 | . | CSAPRQSETQYF | TGCAGTGCCCCCCGGCAGTCCGAGACCCAGTACTTC
TRBJ2-4 | . | TRBV7-2 | . | CASSPYGADRRNIQYF | TGTGCCAGCAGCCCTTACGGAGCGGACCGGAGAAACATTCAGTACTTC
TRBJ2-3 | . | TRBV6-5 | many | CASSSDRSTDTQYF | TGTGCCAGCAGTTCTGACAGGAGCACAGATACGCAGTATTTT
TRBJ2-2 | . | TRBV20-1 | few | CSARVGVSNTGELFF | TGCAGTGCTAGAGTGGGTGTATCGAACACCGGGGAGCTGTTTTTT
TRBJ2-1 | . | TRBV13 | . | CASSPRYSSSYNEQFF | TGTGCCAGCAGTCCTCGCTACTCGAGCTCCTACAATGAGCAGTTCTTC
TRBJ2-4 | TRBD2 | TRBV20-1 | many | CSARSSSGGPNIQYF | TGCAGTGCTAGAAGTTCGTCGGGAGGGCCCAACATTCAGTACTTC
TRBJ2-7 | TRBD1 | TRBV12-3/TRBV12-4 | many | CASTHEGANEQYF | TGTGCCAGCACCCACGAGGGGGCGAACGAGCAGTACTTC